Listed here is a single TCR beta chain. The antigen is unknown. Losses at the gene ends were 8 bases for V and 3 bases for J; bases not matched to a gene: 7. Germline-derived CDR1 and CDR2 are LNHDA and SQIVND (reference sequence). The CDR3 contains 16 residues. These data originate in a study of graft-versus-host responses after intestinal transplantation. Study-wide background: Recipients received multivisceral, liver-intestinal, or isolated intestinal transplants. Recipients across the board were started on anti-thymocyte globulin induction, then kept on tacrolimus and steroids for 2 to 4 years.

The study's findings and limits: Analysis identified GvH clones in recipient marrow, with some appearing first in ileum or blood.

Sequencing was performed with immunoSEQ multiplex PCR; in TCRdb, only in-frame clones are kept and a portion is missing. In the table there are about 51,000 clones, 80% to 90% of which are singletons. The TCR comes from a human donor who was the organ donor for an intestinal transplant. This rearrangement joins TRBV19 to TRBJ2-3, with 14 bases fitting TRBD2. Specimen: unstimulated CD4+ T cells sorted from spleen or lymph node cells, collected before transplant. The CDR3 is CASGTSGSSGTDTQYF. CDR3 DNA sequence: TGTGCCAGTGGGACTAGCGGGAGCTCCGGGACAGATACGCAGTATTTT.